This T cell receptor beta chain was sequenced in a study of response to subunit inactivated influenza vaccine (dated by TCRdb to 2017 to 2018). For the wider study: Deep quantitative T cell receptor repertoire profiling was used in the study to track responses to a trivalent subunit inactivated influenza vaccine.

Germline trimming: 4 bases from V, 9 bases from J; junction bases outside gene matches: 7. The CDR3 starts with the cysteine, ends with the phenylalanine, and has 14 residues. The retained sequence is limited to the CDR3, 42 bases, with the frame set at the first base. CDR1 is given as SGHAT and CDR2 as FQNNGV, both from the germline V gene. Library generation was performed with RT-PCR. Instrument on record: Illumina HiSeq 2500. Using fastp at Q25 and MiXCR, TCRdb reprocessed the public reads and kept productive beta chains. For every CDR3 protein sequence, its rows merge into one entry that carries the most common genes and DNA. In this sample the table shows around 750,000 distinct CDR3 sequences, less than 25% of which occur a single time. The ten most abundant clones make up 9.5% to 13% of the sample. In its sample, this clonotype was seen a few times. It has no known antigen specificity. Per-nucleotide qualities are absent, and no much larger clonotype sits a single base away.

Results and caveats for the whole study, not just this receptor: It was suggested by the authors that each seasonal influenza vaccination may recruit only a limited number of new T cells.

This TCR was sampled from a man aged 45 to 65 who received an inactivated influenza vaccine. Donor details come from another sample of the same person, matched by shared clones. Recombination connected TRBV11-2 to TRBJ2-4; 9 bases in the middle match TRBD1. Specimen: PBMCs from blood, collected approximately 5 days after vaccination. The nucleotide sequence is TGTGCCAGCAGCTCGGGACAGGGTAGTATCATTCAGTACTTC. Protein translation: CASSSGQGSIIQYF. Reference TRBV11-2 and TRBJ2-4 proteins supply the regions before and after the CDR3; the full variable domain is: EAGVAQSPRYKIIEKRQSVAFWCNPISGHATLYWYQQILGQGPKLLIQFQNNGVVDDSQLPKDRFSAERLKGVDSTLKIQPAKLEDSAVYLCASSSGQGSIIQYFGAGTRLSVL.